Listed below are T cell receptor beta chains from one sample, sequenced in a study of blood T cells in healthy people across ages. TCRdb called the 5' RACE reads again in MiXCR, with one record for every CDR3 protein. The sample consists of about 1,000,000 distinct CDR3 sequences, more than 40% of them appearing once. The sample was blood. The receptors shown here come from a woman aged 55-70 years in good health. Both conserved end residues are part of each CDR3. The D gene is left open where the match is weak. Clone size, where shown, is once, few, many, or a class for clones that have expanded.

abundance,d_gene,v_gene,j_gene,CDR3nt,CDR3aa
.,.,TRBV6-5,TRBJ1-1,TGTGCCAGCAGGACTATTGAGCAGCCATTGAATGCTTTCTTT,CASRTIEQPLNAFF
.,TRBD2,TRBV5-1,TRBJ2-1,TGCGCCAGCGGCTTTGGACTAGCGGGAGGAGGGAATGAGCAGTTCTTC,CASGFGLAGGGNEQFF
few,TRBD1,TRBV12-3/TRBV12-4,TRBJ1-2,TGTGCCAGCAGTTTAAACGCAGGGGGACAGAGCGAAAACTATGGCTACACCTTC,CASSLNAGGQSENYGYTF
many,TRBD2,TRBV6-5,TRBJ2-3,TGTGCCAGCAGTTTTAGCGGGAGAACAGATACGCAGTATTTT,CASSFSGRTDTQYF
.,.,TRBV11-2,TRBJ2-5,TGTGCCAGCAGCGGAACCTCGCGAGAGACCCAGTACTTC,CASSGTSRETQYF
.,TRBD1,TRBV20-1,TRBJ2-7,TGCAGTGCTCGGACAGGGGTTTCCTACGAGCAGTACTTC,CSARTGVSYEQYF
many,TRBD1,TRBV10-3,TRBJ2-1,TGTGCCATCACCCGGACAGGGGAGGCAGGGGATGAGCAGTTCTTC,CAITRTGEAGDEQFF
.,TRBD2,TRBV7-9,TRBJ2-3,TGTGCCAGCAGCTTAGGGGAGGGCAGTACAGATACGCAGTATTTT,CASSLGEGSTDTQYF
.,TRBD1,TRBV20-1,TRBJ2-7,TGCAGTGCTAATCGACAGGGCTACGAGCAGTACTTC,CSANRQGYEQYF
few,.,TRBV24-1,TRBJ2-3,TGTGCCACCAGTGATTTCCGGACCACAGATACGCAGTATTTT,CATSDFRTTDTQYF
once,.,TRBV5-1,TRBJ2-4,TGCGCCAGCAGCTTGGTTGGGGGAACGGGAGCCAAAAACATTCAGTACTTC,CASSLVGGTGAKNIQYF
.,.,TRBV6-2/TRBV6-3,TRBJ2-3,TGTGCCAGCACGCGCCTTTCCGCAGATACGCAGTATTTT,CASTRLSADTQYF
.,.,TRBV6-1,TRBJ2-1,TGTGCCAGCAGTGAATCCATGGGGGGTGTTGGGTTCTTC,CASSESMGGVGFF
.,.,TRBV12-3/TRBV12-4,TRBJ2-7,TGTGCCAGCAGTTCGATGCCCGGCGGAATCTACGAGCAGTACTTC,CASSSMPGGIYEQYF
.,TRBD2,TRBV20-1,TRBJ2-1,TGCAGTGCTGAAGCGACTAGCGGGTACTACAATGAGCAGTTCTTC,CSAEATSGYYNEQFF
.,.,TRBV6-2/TRBV6-3,TRBJ2-7,TGTGCCAGCAGCCCTACACTAGGGAGCTCCTACGAGCAGTACTTC,CASSPTLGSSYEQYF
.,.,TRBV4-2,TRBJ1-5,TGTGCCAGCAGCCAAAGAATGGGTAAGGGGAATCAACCCCAGCATTTT,CASSQRMGKGNQPQHF
.,.,TRBV7-2,TRBJ1-2,TGTGCCAGCAGCGCGCGGACAGAGTACTATGGCTACACCTTC,CASSARTEYYGYTF
.,.,TRBV10-3,TRBJ2-5,TGTGCCTCTGGACAGTTCAAAGAGACCCAGTACTTC,CASGQFKETQYF
few,.,TRBV12-3/TRBV12-4,TRBJ1-5,TGTGCCAGCAGCCGCGGGAGGGACCAGCCCCAGCATTTT,CASSRGRDQPQHF
many,TRBD2,TRBV29-1,TRBJ2-7,TGCAGCGTTCAGTCTAGCGGGAGTTCCTACGAGCAGTACTTC,CSVQSSGSSYEQYF
few,.,TRBV9,TRBJ2-1,TGTGCCAGCAGCGTAGAGGGCCTTACCTGGGTCCGGCAGTTCTTC,CASSVEGLTWVRQFF
few,.,TRBV27,TRBJ2-5,TGTGCCAGCAGTTTAGCTCCTCTGGAGACCCAGTACTTC,CASSLAPLETQYF
once,.,TRBV28,TRBJ1-6,TGTGCCATCAGGGCGGCATCCGTGTCACCCCTCCACTTT,CAIRAASVSPLHF
.,.,TRBV9,TRBJ2-3,TGTGCCAGCAGCGTAGAGGCGGCTAGGCATAGCACAGATACGCAGTATTTT,CASSVEAARHSTDTQYF
.,.,TRBV21-1,TRBJ2-4,TGTGCCATCACTAGGCGGGCCAAAAACATTCAGTACTTC,CAITRRAKNIQYF
.,.,TRBV27,TRBJ1-2,TGTGCCAGCAGTTTAGGGCCCAGAGAGGGGTTTGGATATGGCTACACCTTC,CASSLGPREGFGYGYTF
.,.,TRBV29-1,TRBJ1-1,TGCAGCGGTAAACAGGGGAACACTGAAGCTTTCTTT,CSGKQGNTEAFF
.,.,TRBV10-1,TRBJ2-1,TGCGCCAGCAGCGCCCGGGGGTCCCTTATTAACGATGAGCAGTTCTTC,CASSARGSLINDEQFF
few,.,TRBV12-3/TRBV12-4,TRBJ2-5,TGTGCCAGCAGTTTTGGTTGGGGAGAGACCCAGTACTTC,CASSFGWGETQYF
once,TRBD2,TRBV11-2,TRBJ2-7,TGTGCCAGCAGCTTAGGGGGACTAGGGGGCGAGCAGTACTTC,CASSLGGLGGEQYF
few,.,TRBV14,TRBJ2-1,TGTGCCAGCAGCCAGGCGGACAGCTCCTACAATGAGCAGTTCTTC,CASSQADSSYNEQFF
few,TRBD2,TRBV7-9,TRBJ2-7,TGTGCCAGCAACGGGAGGGCAGGCTACGAGCAGTACTTC,CASNGRAGYEQYF
.,.,TRBV12-5,TRBJ2-6,TGTGCTAGTGGACTCCCCCCGGTCCAGGGAATTGTTGGTGGGGCCAACGTCCTGACTTTC,CASGLPPVQGIVGGANVLTF
.,TRBD1,TRBV2,TRBJ1-2,TGTGCCAGCAGTGAACAGGGGGCCGGCTATGGCTACACCTTC,CASSEQGAGYGYTF
.,TRBD2,TRBV2,TRBJ2-3,TGTGCCAGCAGTGTATCAGCGGGAGGTCCAGATACGCAGTATTTT,CASSVSAGGPDTQYF
few,.,TRBV20-1,TRBJ2-1,TGCAGTGCCATCATCCTCGGTCGGGATGAGCAGTTCTTC,CSAIILGRDEQFF
few,TRBD2,TRBV20-1,TRBJ2-7,TGCAGTGCGACCACCGGGACTACTGGCTACGAGCAGTACTTC,CSATTGTTGYEQYF
few,.,TRBV29-1,TRBJ2-5,TGCAGCGTCCACAGGGTTTCCAACCAAGAGACCCAGTACTTC,CSVHRVSNQETQYF
once,.,TRBV5-1,TRBJ2-2,TGCGCCAGCAGCCGTGGGACCGCGAACACCGGGGAGCTGTTTTTT,CASSRGTANTGELFF
.,TRBD1,TRBV12-3/TRBV12-4,TRBJ2-7,TGTGCCAGCAGTCCCTCGACAGGGAACGAGCAGTACTTC,CASSPSTGNEQYF
few,.,TRBV3-1,TRBJ2-2,TGTGCCAGCAGCCGGACCCGAGACACCGGGGAGCTGTTTTTT,CASSRTRDTGELFF
.,TRBD1,TRBV25-1,TRBJ2-7,TGTGCCAGCAGTGAGGAGCTCTCCGGGACAGGGGGAACCTACGAGCAGTACTTC,CASSEELSGTGGTYEQYF
.,.,TRBV20-1,TRBJ1-4,TGCAGTGCTAGAGTCACGAGACGGTTAAATGAAAAACTGTTTTTT,CSARVTRRLNEKLFF
.,.,TRBV10-3,TRBJ2-5,TGTGCCATCAGTGATGGGACGGAGACCCAGTACTTC,CAISDGTETQYF
.,.,TRBV10-3,TRBJ1-1,TGTGCCATCAGTGACAGGGGTGGCGGCACTGAAGCTTTCTTT,CAISDRGGGTEAFF
.,TRBD2,TRBV6-2/TRBV6-3,TRBJ2-5,TGTGCCAGCAGTTACAGCGCGGGGGTTCCAGAGACCCAGTACTTC,CASSYSAGVPETQYF
.,.,TRBV15,TRBJ2-5,TGTGCCACCAGCAGAGGTAGTAGCACCCTGTGGATGGATGCCCAGTACTTC,CATSRGSSTLWMDAQYF
.,.,TRBV20-1,TRBJ2-5,TGCAGTGCTAGACCGCCCCGGGGGGAGACCCAGTACTTC,CSARPPRGETQYF
few,.,TRBV6-6,TRBJ2-6,TGTGCCAGCCGGGGACGGTTAGGCTCTGGGGCCAACGTCCTGACTTTC,CASRGRLGSGANVLTF
.,TRBD2,TRBV12-3/TRBV12-4,TRBJ2-1,TGTGCCAACAGTCCTTCTAGCGGTATCGAGCAGTTCTTC,CANSPSSGIEQFF
.,TRBD1,TRBV27,TRBJ2-7,TGTGCCAGCAGTTTTCAAGGGGGCGGTTACGAGCAGTACTTC,CASSFQGGGYEQYF
.,TRBD1,TRBV6-1,TRBJ2-7,TGTGCCAGCAGTGATGGGACAGCCGTCTCCTACGAGCAGTACTTC,CASSDGTAVSYEQYF
once,.,TRBV4-1,TRBJ1-4,TGCGCCAGCAGCCAAGGAGTAGGGTCTAATGAAAAACTGTTTTTT,CASSQGVGSNEKLFF
few,TRBD2,TRBV4-2,TRBJ2-1,TGTGCCAGCAGCCAAGATAAGGGGCGGGAGGAGTTCTTC,CASSQDKGREEFF
.,.,TRBV27,TRBJ2-7,TGTGCCAGCAGTCCTCAGGGACTTGGGCACGAGCAGTACTTC,CASSPQGLGHEQYF
.,.,TRBV7-8,TRBJ2-5,TGTGCCAGCAGCCCTGTCCGGGGGTCAGAGACCCAGTACTTC,CASSPVRGSETQYF
.,.,TRBV20-1,TRBJ2-7,TGCAGTGACCCGGACAGACACTACGAGCAGTACTTC,CSDPDRHYEQYF
.,TRBD1,TRBV20-1,TRBJ2-7,TGCAGTGCTCTATACCGGGACAGAGCCTACGAGCAGTACTTC,CSALYRDRAYEQYF
few,.,TRBV2,TRBJ2-1,TGTGCCAGCAGAGTGGACAGACCCCCCTGGCAGTTCTTC,CASRVDRPPWQFF